Detailed here is one TCR beta chain. This clonotype was seen repeatedly, ten times or more. Its antigen remains undetermined. The input lacks base qualities; no much larger clone sits a single base away. The TCR beta CDR3 regions were amplified from RNA transcripts. A first-round RT-PCR of the TCR CDR3 used the HTBI primer set with the Qiagen OneStep RT-PCR kit. Libraries were constructed in a second round of multiplex PCR, after which size selection and purification were performed. Paired-end sequencing of the libraries was performed with 100 bp reads on an Illumina HiSeq2000. In the paper's pipeline: Raw data were processed with SOAPnuke, discarding reads with adapters, uncalled bases, mean Phred below 15, or no exact constant-primer or identifier match. High-quality paired reads were merged using COPE v1.2.5, and each unique nucleotide sequence was defined as a clonotype. MiTCR v1.1 was used to align the clonotypes against IMGT TRBV, TRBD and TRBJ reference segments. The analysis was restricted to V-J combinations with a frequency above 0.0001, which together covered 99% to 99.2% of the repertoires. A TCS score was defined as the ratio of F50 (clonal expansion) to E x V (chaos), with BLOSUM62-based TCRdist applied between CDR3 peptides within each V-J. Welch's t-statistics and random forest reduced around 520 V-J features to 13, which were used in a naive Bayes classifier (R e1071). TCRdb ran its own pipeline on the public reads, namely fastp trimming at Q25 and MiXCR clone calling, and kept in-frame beta chains. Every entry covers one CDR3 protein and lists the most common genes and DNA from its rows. The V and J calls were not made by the authors but by TCRdb's processing. The sample records about 530,000 distinct CDR3 sequences, under 20% of which are singletons. The ten largest account for around 17% of the sample.

The data were obtained in a study of T cells in Graves' hyperthyroidism and ophthalmopathy (dated by TCRdb to the late 2010s). As for the study more broadly: Peripheral blood samples were taken at initial diagnosis, before any treatment was given. In addition, the study compared T-cell repertoires in thyroid tissue and in blood from five or six Graves' hyperthyroidism patients. TCR Vbeta CDR3 sequencing of 135 peripheral blood samples (around 45 ophthalmopathy, 70 to 85 hyperthyroidism and around 17 progressor patients) is reported in the paper. The 90 to 100 discovery patients were randomly divided into training and test sets at a 7:3 ratio. Following sampling, methimazole starting at 30 mg daily was given to hyperthyroidism patients, and high-dose intravenous methylprednisolone was given to ophthalmopathy patients. Prospective prediction of ophthalmopathy was tested in an independent validation cohort of approximately 19 hyperthyroidism patients and 17 patients who later progressed to ophthalmopathy. To identify TCR V-J signatures that set the groups apart, the researchers used a discovery cohort of 90 to 100 patients, made up of roughly 40 with Graves' ophthalmopathy and about 60 with stable Graves' hyperthyroidism.

Relative to germline, V is missing 5 bases and J is missing 2 bases, with 3 bases of the junction outside any gene match. The CDR3 runs 14 residues from the cysteine to the phenylalanine. The retained sequence is limited to the CDR3, 42 bases, with the frame set at the first base. Study-wide conclusions, independent of this receptor: In validation, the model predicted progression to ophthalmopathy a median of 6.5 months before onset, with roughly 70% sensitivity and about 72% specificity. A model built on a 13 V-J signature distinguished ophthalmopathy from stable hyperthyroidism, reaching around 88% sensitivity and around 81% specificity in cross-validation and 80%/75% in testing. No statistical method was used to fix the sample size in advance, and group allocation was not hidden from the investigators. Blood samples also contained most of the expanded thyroid clonotypes (frequency above 0.001), which suggests that blood repertoires may reflect thyroid immune responses.

Ophthalmopathy patients had moderately to severely active disease, with a Clinical Activity Score of 3 or more, a NOSPECS grade of 4 or more, and a disease duration of less than 3 months. The study excluded patients with uncontrolled infections, other autoimmune diseases, pregnancy or lactation. Diagnoses were based on clinical symptoms, serum thyroxine and TRAb, thyroid ultrasound and orbital computed tomography. Ficoll-Paque density gradient centrifugation was used to isolate PBMCs from approximately 10 ml of fresh peripheral blood. Trizol reagent was used to extract total RNA, and RNA quality was then checked on an Agilent 2100 Bioanalyzer.

The TCR sequence derives from a woman between 18 and 29 years old with Graves' ophthalmopathy. The chain is assembled from TRBV12-3 or TRBV12-4 and TRBJ2-7, and 10 junction bases match TRBD1. What was sequenced was blood. The nucleotide sequence is given as TGTGCCAGCAGTACCGGGACAGGGGCCTACGAGCAGTACTTC. Translated, it gives CASSTGTGAYEQYF.